What follows are 21 T cell receptor beta chains derived from one specimen sequenced in a study of memory CD8 T cells in hepatitis C reinfection. Libraries were prepared by immunoSEQ multiplex PCR; TCRdb keeps only in-frame clonotypes and omits some of them. The sample holds some 40,000 clones, around 89% seen once. Time point denoted: peak reinfection, 3 to 8 weeks after reinfection detection. Sorted cells were sequenced directly ex vivo without any in vitro expansion. Sequenced material: naive CD8+ T cells sorted from blood. The receptor set was obtained from a man between 18 and 35 years old with hepatitis C virus infection.

This chain links TRBV4-3 with TRBJ2-1, with D unclear. Trimming shortened V by 0 bases and J by 4 bases, and 7 bases separated the two germline ends. In germline, CDR1 is LGHNA, CDR2 YSLEER. This CDR3 contains 14 residues. CDR3 residues: CASSQDRSYNEQFF. The CDR3 DNA follows: TGCGCCAGCAGCCAAGATAGGAGTTACAATGAGCAGTTCTTC.

J is TRBJ1-3 and V is TRBV7-9, with 10 bases matching TRBD1. The CDR3 consists of 16 residues. Losses at the gene ends were 5 bases for V and 4 bases for J; bases not matched to a gene: 8. CDR1 is SEHNR and CDR2 is FQNEAQ in the germline V gene (reference sequence). The CDR3 here is CASSPQTGGSGNTIYF. DNA for the CDR3: TGTGCCAGCAGCCCCCAGACAGGGGGCTCGGGAAACACCATATATTTT. Full variable domain (remainder filled in from reference TRBV7-9 and TRBJ1-3): DTGVSQNPRHKITKRGQNVTFRCDPISEHNRLYWYRQTLGQGPEFLTYFQNEAQLEKSRLLSDRFSAERPKGSFSTLEIQRTEQGDSAMYLCASSPQTGGSGNTIYFGEGSWLTVV.

The rearrangement uses TRBV21-1 and TRBJ1-1; TRBD1, as called in the table, went unchecked against the DNA. TRBV21-1 is shown as a pseudogene. The CDR3 consists of 11 residues. This chain's CDR3 is CASSKQGEAFF. The DNA for the CDR3 is TGTGCCAGCAGCAAACAGGGAGAAGCTTTCTTT.

V usage is TRBV7-2 and J usage is TRBJ2-1; no clear D. Germline V gene sequence: CDR1 SGHTA, CDR2 FQGNSA. This CDR3 comprises 14 residues. Trimming took 1 base from V and 3 from J, leaving 7 bases between them. The CDR3 DNA is TGTGCCAGCAGCTTAGTAGCAGTCTACAATGAGCAGTTCTTC. Translating gives CASSLVAVYNEQFF.

The chain recombines TRBV7-9 with TRBJ2-7; the match to TRBD2 covers 10 bases. Germline V CDR1 and CDR2: SEHNR, FQNEAQ (reference sequence). Losses at the gene ends were 5 bases for V and 0 bases for J; bases not matched to a gene: 4. The CDR3 is 15 amino acids. The CDR3 region is CASSQTSGSSYEQYF. Here the CDR3 DNA reads TGTGCCAGCAGCCAGACTAGCGGGTCCTCCTACGAGCAGTACTTC. Complete variable domain (other parts from reference TRBV7-9 and TRBJ2-7): DTGVSQNPRHKITKRGQNVTFRCDPISEHNRLYWYRQTLGQGPEFLTYFQNEAQLEKSRLLSDRFSAERPKGSFSTLEIQRTEQGDSAMYLCASSQTSGSSYEQYFGPGTRLTVT.

V gene TRBV7-3 combines with J gene TRBJ2-1; TRBD1 aligns across 9 bases. Unmatched junction bases numbered 9, after V lost 5 bases and J lost 4 bases. The CDR3 covers 16 residues. Germline V gives CDR1 SGHTA, CDR2 FQGTGA. The CDR3 sequence: CASSIIPGTGYNEQFF. CDR3 in DNA: TGTGCCAGCAGCATAATACCCGGGACAGGGTACAATGAGCAGTTCTTC. The full variable domain, rest sourced from reference TRBV7-3 and TRBJ2-1, is GAGVSQTPSNKVTEKGKYVELRCDPISGHTALYWYRQSLGQGPEFLIYFQGTGAADDSGLPNDRFFAVRPEGSVSTLKIQRTERGDSAVYLCASSIIPGTGYNEQFFGPGTRLTVL.

The chain employs TRBV28 and TRBJ2-2; D may be TRBD1 (6 bases). Germline-derived CDR1 and CDR2 are MDHEN and SYDVKM. V lost 2 bases and J lost 1, with 17 bases in between. The CDR3 contains 18 residues. The CDR3 region is CASSLVSWDTENTGELFF. The CDR3 coding sequence is TGTGCCAGCAGTTTAGTCTCATGGGACACTGAGAACACCGGGGAGCTGTTTTTT.

The rearrangement joins TRBV27 to TRBJ1-2; a possible D gene is TRBD1 (5 bases). V lost 5 bases to trimming and J lost 2 bases, with 12 bases between them. CDR3 length: 14 amino acids. Germline V CDR1 and CDR2: MNHEY, SMNVEV (reference sequence). CDR3 sequence reads: CASSPGSPNYGYTF. The DNA for the CDR3 is TGTGCCAGCAGTCCAGGGTCCCCAAACTATGGCTACACCTTC.

This sequence joins TRBV27 and TRBJ2-5, with TRBD2 matching over 12 bases. The CDR3 length is 17 residues. Germline CDR1 and CDR2: MNHEY and SMNVEV (reference sequence). The J segment lost 5 bases and the V segment lost 5 bases, leaving 12 bases of the junction unmatched. The CDR3 nucleotides read TGTGCCAGCAGTCTGACTAGCGGGAGTATAGTTGAGGAGACCCAGTACTTC. The encoded protein is CASSLTSGSIVEETQYF.

The chain links TRBV15 to TRBJ1-1, with D possibly being TRBD1 (5 bases). Germline loops: CDR1 LNHNV, CDR2 YYDKDF (reference sequence). There are 14 residues in the CDR3. V lost 4 bases to trimming and J lost 0 bases, with 9 bases between them. The CDR3 loop reads CATSKDKMNTEAFF. The CDR3, as DNA: TGTGCCACCAGCAAGGACAAAATGAACACTGAAGCTTTCTTT.

The chain recombines TRBV7-2 with TRBJ2-1; TRBD1 aligns across 7 bases. V shed 5 bases and J 3 bases; nucleotides not matched to a gene: 7. There are 15 residues in the CDR3. CDR1 is SGHTA, CDR2 FQGNSA, per germline. CDR3 region: CASSRRQGVYNEQFF. The CDR3 bases are TGTGCCAGCAGCCGCCGACAGGGAGTCTACAATGAGCAGTTCTTC.

The V gene is TRBV7-2, the J gene TRBJ1-1; D not resolved. Germline CDR1 is SGHTA and CDR2 is FQGNSA. The length of the CDR3 is 12 residues. The CDR3 DNA follows: TGTGGAGGGAGGAGGAGAAAGACTGAAGCTTTCTTT. Amino acid sequence: CGGRRRKTEAFF.

The chain carries TRBV27 and TRBJ2-5, with D possibly TRBD2 on 5 matching bases. The DNA matches TRBJ2-7 better at its end, which makes the J call doubtful. Germline-derived CDR1 and CDR2 are MNHEY and SMNVEV (reference sequence). The CDR3 covers 13 residues. CDR3 in DNA: TGTGCCAGCAGCTATAGCGCCTTGTACGAGCAGTACTTC. This codes for CASSYSALYEQYF.

V usage is TRBV6-6 and J usage is TRBJ1-5, with D hard to call. Germline assignment: CDR1 MNHNY and CDR2 SVGAGI (reference sequence). The V gene lost 1 base and the J gene lost 5 bases, with 6 bases spanning the gap. This CDR3 has 13 residues. Here the CDR3 DNA reads TGTGCCAGCAGTTACTTCGGGGATCAGCCCCAGCATTTT. It codes for CASSYFGDQPQHF.

This chain joins TRBV6-5 and TRBJ1-1; D call uncertain. Germline V gene data show CDR1 as MNHEY and CDR2 as SVGAGI. This CDR3 has 13 amino acids. V shed 0 bases and J shed 5 bases, with 7 bases lying between them. The DNA for the CDR3 is TGTGCCAGCAGTTACTCGGAGCGTACTGAAGCTTTCTTT. It specifies CASSYSERTEAFF.

This clone has just one count. V usage is TRBV7-2 and J usage is TRBJ2-1; 11 bases are a match to TRBD2. The germline V gene encodes CDR1 SGHTA and CDR2 FQGNSA. V shed 7 bases, J shed 5 bases, and the junction held 4 bases outside the gene matches. The CDR3 is 14 amino acids. The CDR3 sequence is CASTGLAANNEQFF. CDR3 DNA sequence: TGTGCCAGCACGGGACTAGCGGCGAACAATGAGCAGTTCTTC.

A few counts support this clone. The chain joins TRBV6-1 to TRBJ2-7; D remains unclear. Trimming shortened V by 2 bases and J by 2 bases, and 13 bases separated the two germline ends. CDR1 is MNHNS and CDR2 is SASEGT in the germline V gene. This CDR3 spans 15 amino acids. In nucleotides, the CDR3 is TGTGCCAGCAGTGAATGGGCAGCTTGGACCTACGAGCAGTACTTC. This codes for CASSEWAAWTYEQYF.

The rearrangement uses TRBV29-1 and TRBJ2-3; D not resolved. V gave up 4 bases and J gave up 0 bases, with 8 bases separating them. The CDR3 has 13 residues. Germline lookup yields CDR1 SQVTM and CDR2 ANQGSEA. The CDR3 coding sequence is TGCAGCGTTGCTCCAGTAAGCACAGATACGCAGTATTTT. It translates to CSVAPVSTDTQYF.

This chain uses TRBV11-2 with TRBJ2-7; tentatively, D is TRBD1 (5 bases). V lost 4 bases and J 3 bases, leaving 7 bases between the germline ends. The CDR3 is 12 residues long. Germline V lookup: CDR1 SGHAT, CDR2 FQNNGV. CDR3 loop: CASSYDSYEQYF. CDR3 nucleotide sequence: TGTGCCAGCAGCTATGACAGCTACGAGCAGTACTTC.

The rearrangement links TRBV6-6 to TRBJ2-7; D perhaps matches TRBD2 (5 bases). The CDR3 is 16 residues long. CDR1 and CDR2 (germline): MNHNY, SVGAGI (reference sequence). Trimming pared 0 bases from V and 2 bases from J, leaving 14 bases between. CDR3 loop: CASSYSQVAQPYEQYV. DNA for the CDR3: TGTGCCAGCAGTTACTCCCAGGTAGCGCAGCCCTACGAGCAGTACGTC.

This rearrangement joins TRBV20-1 to TRBJ1-2; a weak D match, TRBD1 (6 bases). V was trimmed by 6 bases and J by 7 bases, leaving 12 bases between them. Germline assignment: CDR1 DFQATT and CDR2 SNEGSKA (reference sequence). This CDR3 contains 11 residues. In DNA form, the CDR3 reads TGCAGTGCCTTTGGGGGCTTTGGCTACACCTTC. Its translation: CSAFGGFGYTF.